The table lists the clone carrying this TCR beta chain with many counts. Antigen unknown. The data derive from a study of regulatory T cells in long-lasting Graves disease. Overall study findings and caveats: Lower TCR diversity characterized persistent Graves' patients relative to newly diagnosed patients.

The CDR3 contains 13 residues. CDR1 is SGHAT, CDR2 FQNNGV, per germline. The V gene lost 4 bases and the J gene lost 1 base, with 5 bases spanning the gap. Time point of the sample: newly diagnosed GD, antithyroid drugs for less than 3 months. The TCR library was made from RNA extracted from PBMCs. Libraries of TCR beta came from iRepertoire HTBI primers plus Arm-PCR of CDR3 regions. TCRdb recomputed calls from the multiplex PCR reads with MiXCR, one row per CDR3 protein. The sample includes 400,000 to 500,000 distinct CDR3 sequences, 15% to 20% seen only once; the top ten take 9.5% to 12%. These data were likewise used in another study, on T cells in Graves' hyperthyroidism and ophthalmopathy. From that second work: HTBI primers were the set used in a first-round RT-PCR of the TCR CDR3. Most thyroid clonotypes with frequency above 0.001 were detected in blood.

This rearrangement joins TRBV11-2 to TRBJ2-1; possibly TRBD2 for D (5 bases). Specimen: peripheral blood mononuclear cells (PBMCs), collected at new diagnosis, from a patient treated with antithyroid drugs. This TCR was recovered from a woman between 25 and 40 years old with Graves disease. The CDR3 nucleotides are TGTGCCAGCAGCTGGAGGTCCTACAATGAGCAGTTCTTC. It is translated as CASSWRSYNEQFF.